This entry lists 15 T cell receptor beta chains sequenced from one sample in a study of CD8 T cells in ankylosing spondylitis. General study findings and limits: Fewer than ten highly homologous variants made up a TCR beta motif that seemed to typify ankylosing spondylitis blood.

TCRdb ran MiXCR on the 5' RACE reads and lists one entry per CDR3 protein. The sample shows more than 300,000 distinct CDR3 sequences, around 7.6% of them seen only once. The antigens these receptors bind are not known. Sequencing input: blood, either unsorted or a sorted T cell fraction (not recorded which). These receptors were collected from a male donor with ankylosing spondylitis.

This clonotype was observed a handful of times. This chain joins TRBV7-2 and TRBJ1-2; possible D gene TRBD1, 5 bases. Trimming removed 4 bases from V and 7 bases from J, with 19 bases in between. CDR1 and CDR2 (germline): SGHTA, FQGNSA. This CDR3 spans 15 amino acids. The CDR3 nucleotides are TGTGCCAGCAGCTCCCTGGGGCAGGGTCGGTCTGGCTACACCTTC. Translating gives CASSSLGQGRSGYTF.

This clonotype was detected ten times or more. The chain couples TRBV10-3 to TRBJ2-5, with D perhaps TRBD1 or TRBD2 (6 bases each). Trimming pared 6 bases from V and 3 bases from J, leaving 14 bases between. Germline V gene data show CDR1 as ENHRY and CDR2 as SYGVKD. The CDR3 runs 14 residues. Written as DNA, the CDR3 is TGTGCCATCAGGAGAGGGGGGATCGAAGAGACCCAGTACTTC. It specifies CAIRRGGIEETQYF.

This clonotype has ten or more counts. V and J are TRBV7-9 and TRBJ1-1; D gene unclear. The CDR3 consists of 14 residues. Germline V gene lookup returns CDR1 SEHNR and CDR2 FQNEAQ (reference sequence). V was trimmed by 2 bases and J by 2 bases, leaving 9 bases between them. This chain's CDR3 is CASSLMGLNTEAFF. Here the CDR3 DNA reads TGTGCCAGCAGCTTAATGGGGTTAAACACTGAAGCTTTCTTT.

Ten or more counts support this clonotype. This chain connects TRBV7-2 to TRBJ2-3; D gene ambiguous. This CDR3 contains 15 residues. Trimming removed 5 bases from V and 0 bases from J, with 12 bases in between. The germline CDR1 and CDR2 sequences are SGHTA and FQGNSA. CDR3 nucleotide sequence: TGTGCCAGCAGCACCGTCCACGGGAGCACAGATACGCAGTATTTT. This codes for CASSTVHGSTDTQYF.

This rearrangement joins TRBV7-9 to TRBJ2-5; 12 bases are shared with TRBD2. Germline assignment: CDR1 SEHNR and CDR2 FQNEAQ (reference sequence). The CDR3 consists of 15 residues. V lost 7 bases and J lost 5; bases outside the gene matches: 8. CDR3 amino acids: CASNQLAGGLETQYF. CDR3 in DNA: TGTGCCAGCAACCAACTAGCGGGAGGCCTGGAGACCCAGTACTTC.

This clonotype was seen a few times. The chain uses TRBV4-1 and TRBJ2-4; no clear D. The CDR3 is 16 residues long. Germline V gives CDR1 MGHRA, CDR2 YSYEKL. V was trimmed by 1 base and J by 0 bases, leaving 10 bases between them. The CDR3 sequence: CASSQVTRVAKNIQYF. CDR3 bases: TGCGCCAGCAGCCAAGTGACCCGGGTAGCCAAAAACATTCAGTACTTC.

The rearrangement uses TRBV12-3 or TRBV12-4 and TRBJ2-7, with D maybe TRBD2 (6 bases). This CDR3 comprises 15 residues. Between the trimmed V and J ends, which lost 2 bases and 3 bases, there was a span of 14 bases. Here the CDR3 reads CASSLSRLDYYEQYF. The CDR3 DNA reads as TGTGCCAGCAGTTTATCGAGACTAGATTACTACGAGCAGTACTTC.

The CDR3 DNA reads as TGTGCCAGCAGCGCAAACCGGGAGGTCGAGACCCAGTACTTC. Translation: CASSANREVETQYF. J is TRBJ2-5 and V is TRBV7-2; 7 nucleotides match TRBD2. V shed 5 bases, J shed 5 bases, and the junction held 8 bases outside the gene matches. This CDR3 comprises 14 residues. CDR1 is SGHTA and CDR2 is FQGNSA in the germline V gene.

This clonotype appeared many times. The chain employs TRBV3-1 and TRBJ2-1, with D unclear. The CDR3 is made up of 16 amino acids. CDR1 and CDR2 (germline): LGHDT, YNNKEL (reference sequence). V was trimmed by 7 bases and J by 0 bases, leaving 16 bases between them. The CDR3 region has the DNA TGTGCCAGCACCCCTGCGCCCCTGAGCTCCTACAATGAGCAGTTCTTC. Its protein is CASTPAPLSSYNEQFF.

This clonotype has more than one count but fewer than ten. The V and J genes are TRBV27 and TRBJ2-5; unclear D gene. This CDR3 is built from 13 residues. The germline V gene has CDR1 MNHEY and CDR2 SMNVEV (reference sequence). Trimming shortened V by 2 bases and J by 2 bases, and 6 bases separated the two germline ends. The CDR3 DNA reads TGTGCCAGCAGTTTAATTAGGCAAGAGACCCAGTACTTC. Amino acid sequence: CASSLIRQETQYF.

This clonotype turned up a few times. The chain links TRBV6-5 to TRBJ2-1; 10 bases fit TRBD1. The CDR3 totals 16 residues. V lost 2 bases to trimming and J lost 7 bases; unmatched junction nucleotides: 8. Germline V gene lookup returns CDR1 MNHEY and CDR2 SVGAGI. The CDR3 nucleotides are TGTGCCAGCAGTTACAGGGGACAGGGGTATCGGAATGAGCAGTTCTTC. Its protein product is CASSYRGQGYRNEQFF.

This clonotype was seen at least ten times. The CDR3 DNA reads as TGCAGCGTTGAGGGTAGCGGGAGATACAATGAGCAGTTCTTC. Translating gives CSVEGSGRYNEQFF. The chain uses TRBV29-1 and TRBJ2-1; 9 bases line up with TRBD2. V shed 3 bases and J 4 bases; nucleotides not matched to a gene: 4. Germline V gives CDR1 SQVTM, CDR2 ANQGSEA. CDR3 length: 14 amino acids.

The chain joins TRBV5-1 to TRBJ2-3, with TRBD2 as a possible D gene (6 bases). The CDR3 has 18 residues. Germline assignment: CDR1 SGHRS and CDR2 YFSETQ. V dropped 7 bases and J dropped 6 bases, with 30 bases sitting between them. The CDR3 reads CASGPDIVLAPTGDTQYF. DNA for the CDR3: TGCGCCAGCGGCCCAGATATAGTCCTAGCGCCAACTGGGGATACGCAGTATTTT.

The chain uses TRBV5-1 and TRBJ1-1; D might be TRBD1 (5 bases). Trimming stripped 6 bases from V and 1 base from J, with 13 bases between. There are 14 residues in the CDR3. Germline loops: CDR1 SGHRS, CDR2 YFSETQ. CDR3 region: CASTWGTENTEAFF. The CDR3 coding sequence is TGCGCCAGCACCTGGGGGACGGAGAACACTGAAGCTTTCTTT.

The CDR3: CAISDGLAYNEQFF. CDR3 nucleotides: TGTGCCATCAGCGATGGACTAGCCTACAATGAGCAGTTCTTC. The V gene is TRBV10-3, the J gene TRBJ2-1, with 7 bases fitting TRBD2. The germline gives CDR1 ENHRY, CDR2 SYGVKD. The V segment lost 6 bases and the J segment 2 bases; nucleotides outside the gene matches: 4. CDR3 length: 14 residues.